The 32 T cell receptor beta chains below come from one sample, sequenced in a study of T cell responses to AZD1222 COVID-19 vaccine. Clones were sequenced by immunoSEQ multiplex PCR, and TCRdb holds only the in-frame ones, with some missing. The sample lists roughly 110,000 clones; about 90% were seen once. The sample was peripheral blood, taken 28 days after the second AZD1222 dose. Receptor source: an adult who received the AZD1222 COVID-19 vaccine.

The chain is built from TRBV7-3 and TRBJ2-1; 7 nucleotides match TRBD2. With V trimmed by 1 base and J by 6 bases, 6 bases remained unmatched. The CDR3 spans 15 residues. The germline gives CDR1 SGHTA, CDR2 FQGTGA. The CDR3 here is CASSLKAGGFNEQFF. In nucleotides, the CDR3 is TGTGCCAGCAGCTTAAAAGCCGGGGGGTTCAATGAGCAGTTCTTC.

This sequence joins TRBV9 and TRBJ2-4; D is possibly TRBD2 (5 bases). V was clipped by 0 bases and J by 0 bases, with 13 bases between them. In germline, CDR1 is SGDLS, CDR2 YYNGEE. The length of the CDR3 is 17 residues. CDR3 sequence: CASSVGLRGLAKNIQYF. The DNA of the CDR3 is TGTGCCAGCAGCGTAGGTCTCCGAGGGCTAGCCAAAAACATTCAGTACTTC.

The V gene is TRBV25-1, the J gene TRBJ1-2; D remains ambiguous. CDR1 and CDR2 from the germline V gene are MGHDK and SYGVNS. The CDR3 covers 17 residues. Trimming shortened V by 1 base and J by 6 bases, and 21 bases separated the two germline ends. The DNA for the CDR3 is TGTGCCAGCAGTGAATTTTTCGGCGGAGAGAGGGTAGATGGCTACACCTTC. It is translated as CASSEFFGGERVDGYTF.

The CDR3: CASSYSRTGVGNTIYF. DNA for the CDR3: TGTGCCAGCAGTTACTCTAGGACAGGGGTAGGAAACACCATATATTTT. The genes are TRBV6-5 and TRBJ1-3, with 9 bases that match TRBD1. Germline V gene data show CDR1 as MNHEY and CDR2 as SVGAGI. J lost 4 bases, V lost 0 bases, and 4 bases had no gene match. The length of the CDR3 is 16 residues.

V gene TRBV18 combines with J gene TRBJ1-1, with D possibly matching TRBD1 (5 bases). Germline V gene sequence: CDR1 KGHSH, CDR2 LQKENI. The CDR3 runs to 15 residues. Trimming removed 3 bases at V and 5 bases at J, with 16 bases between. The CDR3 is CASSPPGQGLTEAFF. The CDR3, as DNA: TGTGCCAGCTCACCCCCGGGGCAGGGCCTTACTGAAGCTTTCTTT.

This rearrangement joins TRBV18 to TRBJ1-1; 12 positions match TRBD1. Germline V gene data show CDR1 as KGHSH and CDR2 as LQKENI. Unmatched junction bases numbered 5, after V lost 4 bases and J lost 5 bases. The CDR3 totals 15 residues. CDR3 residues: CASSLRDRGLTEAFF. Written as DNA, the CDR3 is TGTGCCAGCTCACTACGGGACAGGGGGCTTACTGAAGCTTTCTTT. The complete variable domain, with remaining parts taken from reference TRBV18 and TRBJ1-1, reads NAGVMQNPRHLVRRRGQEARLRCSPMKGHSHVYWYRQLPEEGLKFMVYLQKENIIDESGMPKERFSAEFPKEGPSILRIQQVVRGDSAAYFCASSLRDRGLTEAFFGQGTRLTVV.

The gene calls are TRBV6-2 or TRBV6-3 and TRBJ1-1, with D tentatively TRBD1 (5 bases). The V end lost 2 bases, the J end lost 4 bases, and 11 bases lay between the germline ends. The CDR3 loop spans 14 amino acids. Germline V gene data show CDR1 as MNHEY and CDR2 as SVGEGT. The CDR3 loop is CASSYGGFGTEAFF. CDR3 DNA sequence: TGTGCCAGCAGTTACGGGGGGTTCGGCACTGAAGCTTTCTTT.

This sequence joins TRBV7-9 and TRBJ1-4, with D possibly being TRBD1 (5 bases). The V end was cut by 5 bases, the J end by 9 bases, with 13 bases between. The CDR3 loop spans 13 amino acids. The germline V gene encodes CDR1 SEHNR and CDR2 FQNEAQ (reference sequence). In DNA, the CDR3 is TGTGCCAGCAGCGGTGGACAACGCCAAAAACTGTTTTTT. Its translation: CASSGGQRQKLFF. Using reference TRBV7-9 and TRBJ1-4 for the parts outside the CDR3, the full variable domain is DTGVSQNPRHKITKRGQNVTFRCDPISEHNRLYWYRQTLGQGPEFLTYFQNEAQLEKSRLLSDRFSAERPKGSFSTLEIQRTEQGDSAMYLCASSGGQRQKLFFGSGTQLSVL.

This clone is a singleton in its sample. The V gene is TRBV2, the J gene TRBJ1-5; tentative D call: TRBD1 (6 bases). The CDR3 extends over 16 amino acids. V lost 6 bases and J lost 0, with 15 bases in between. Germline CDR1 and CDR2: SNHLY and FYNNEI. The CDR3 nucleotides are TGTGCCAGCAGCGAACAGGGATTTATTAGCAATCAGCCCCAGCATTTT. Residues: CASSEQGFISNQPQHF.

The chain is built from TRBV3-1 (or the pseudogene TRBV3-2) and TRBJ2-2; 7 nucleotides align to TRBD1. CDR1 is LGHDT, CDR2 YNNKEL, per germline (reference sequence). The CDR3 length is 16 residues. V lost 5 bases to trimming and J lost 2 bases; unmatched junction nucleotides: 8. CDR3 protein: CASSNTGTDNTGELFF. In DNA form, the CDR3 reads TGTGCCAGCAGCAATACGGGGACAGATAACACCGGGGAGCTGTTTTTT.

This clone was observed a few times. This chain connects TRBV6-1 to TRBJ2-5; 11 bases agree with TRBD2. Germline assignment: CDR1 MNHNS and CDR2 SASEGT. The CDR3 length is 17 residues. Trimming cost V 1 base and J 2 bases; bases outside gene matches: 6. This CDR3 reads CASSEELAGGTQETQYF. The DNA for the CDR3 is TGTGCCAGCAGTGAAGAGCTAGCGGGGGGAACGCAAGAGACCCAGTACTTC.

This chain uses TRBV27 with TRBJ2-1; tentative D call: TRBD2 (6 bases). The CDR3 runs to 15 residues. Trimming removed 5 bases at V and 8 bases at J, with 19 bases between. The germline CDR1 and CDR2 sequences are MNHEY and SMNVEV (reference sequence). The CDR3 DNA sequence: TGTGCCAGCAGTCCCGGGGTCCTAGCGTTGTATGAGCAGTTCTTC. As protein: CASSPGVLALYEQFF.

CDR3 in amino acids: CSIAGGFQETQYF. CDR3 sequence (DNA): TGCAGCATAGCGGGGGGATTCCAAGAGACCCAGTACTTC. This sequence joins TRBV29-1 and TRBJ2-5; 10 bases are shared with TRBD2. The V gene end was trimmed by 8 bases and the J gene end by 1 base; junction bases not matched to a gene: 4. CDR1 is SQVTM, CDR2 ANQGSEA, per germline. The CDR3 is made up of 13 amino acids.

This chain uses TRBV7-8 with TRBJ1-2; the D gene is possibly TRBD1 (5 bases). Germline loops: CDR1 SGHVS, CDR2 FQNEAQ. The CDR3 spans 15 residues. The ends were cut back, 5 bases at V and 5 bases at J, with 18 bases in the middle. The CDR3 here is CASSLQASRSYGYTF. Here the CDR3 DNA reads TGTGCCAGCAGCCTACAGGCTTCACGTAGTTATGGCTACACCTTC. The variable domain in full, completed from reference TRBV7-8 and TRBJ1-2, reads GAGVSQSPRYKVAKRGQDVALRCDPISGHVSLFWYQQALGQGPEFLTYFQNEAQLDKSGLPSDRFFAERPEGSVSTLKIQRTQQEDSAVYLCASSLQASRSYGYTFGSGTRLTVV.

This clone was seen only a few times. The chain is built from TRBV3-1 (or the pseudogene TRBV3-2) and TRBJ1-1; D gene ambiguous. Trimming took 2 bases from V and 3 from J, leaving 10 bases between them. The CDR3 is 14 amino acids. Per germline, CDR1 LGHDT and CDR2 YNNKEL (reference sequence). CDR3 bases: TGTGCCAGCAGCCAATTCGACACCTACACTGAAGCTTTCTTT. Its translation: CASSQFDTYTEAFF.

The CDR3 DNA reads as TGTGCCAGCAGCTCCCTGGAAATTTATGGCTACACCTTC. It yields the protein CASSSLEIYGYTF. The chain couples TRBV7-9 to TRBJ1-2; unclear D gene. Trimming stripped 4 bases from V and 5 bases from J, with 11 bases between. This CDR3 region has 13 residues. Looked up from germline, CDR1 is SEHNR and CDR2 is FQNEAQ (reference sequence).

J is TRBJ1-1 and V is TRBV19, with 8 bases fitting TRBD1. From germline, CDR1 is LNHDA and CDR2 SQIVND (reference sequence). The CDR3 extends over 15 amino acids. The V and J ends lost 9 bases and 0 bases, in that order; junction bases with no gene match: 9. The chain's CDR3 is CASLNRGVMNTEAFF. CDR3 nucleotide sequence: TGTGCCAGCCTAAACAGGGGGGTCATGAACACTGAAGCTTTCTTT.

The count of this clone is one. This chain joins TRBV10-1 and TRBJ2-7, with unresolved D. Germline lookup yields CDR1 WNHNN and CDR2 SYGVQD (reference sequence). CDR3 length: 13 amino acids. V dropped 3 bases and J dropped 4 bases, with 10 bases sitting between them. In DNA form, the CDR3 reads TGCGCCAGCAGTGATTGCCGGATTTACGAGCAGTACTTC. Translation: CASSDCRIYEQYF.

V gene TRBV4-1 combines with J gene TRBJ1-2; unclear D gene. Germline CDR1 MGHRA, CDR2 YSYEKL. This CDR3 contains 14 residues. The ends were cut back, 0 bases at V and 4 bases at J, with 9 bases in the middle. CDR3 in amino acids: CASSQDPTGYGYTF. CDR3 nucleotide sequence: TGCGCCAGCAGCCAAGATCCTACCGGCTATGGCTACACCTTC.

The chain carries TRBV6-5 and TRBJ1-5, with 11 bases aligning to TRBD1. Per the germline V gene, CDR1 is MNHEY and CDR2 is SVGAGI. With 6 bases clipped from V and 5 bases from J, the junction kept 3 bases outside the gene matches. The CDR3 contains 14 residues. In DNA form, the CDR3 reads TGTGCCAGCAGGAGGGACAGGGGGGATCAGCCCCAGCATTTT. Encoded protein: CASRRDRGDQPQHF.

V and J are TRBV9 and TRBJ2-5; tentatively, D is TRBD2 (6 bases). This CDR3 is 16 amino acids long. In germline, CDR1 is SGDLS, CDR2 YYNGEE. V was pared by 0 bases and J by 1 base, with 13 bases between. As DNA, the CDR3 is TGTGCCAGCAGCGTAGGAACGGGGGTAGCCCAAGAGACCCAGTACTTC. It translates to CASSVGTGVAQETQYF.

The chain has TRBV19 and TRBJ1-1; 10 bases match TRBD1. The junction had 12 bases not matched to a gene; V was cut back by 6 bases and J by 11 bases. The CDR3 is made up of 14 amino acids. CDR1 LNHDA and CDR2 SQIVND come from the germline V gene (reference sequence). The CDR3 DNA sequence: TGTGCCAGTAGGGCCGCTGACAGGGGGCCTTGGGCTTTCTTT. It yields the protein CASRAADRGPWAFF. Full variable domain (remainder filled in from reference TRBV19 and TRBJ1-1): DGGITQSPKYLFRKEGQNVTLSCEQNLNHDAMYWYRQDPGQGLRLIYYSQIVNDFQKGDIAEGYSVSREKKESFPLTVTSAQKNPTAFYLCASRAADRGPWAFFGQGTRLTVV.

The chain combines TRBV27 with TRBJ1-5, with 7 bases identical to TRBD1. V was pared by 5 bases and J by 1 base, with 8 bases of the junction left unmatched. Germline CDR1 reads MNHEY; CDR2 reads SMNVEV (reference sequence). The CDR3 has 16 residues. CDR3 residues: CASSPRQGSSNQPQHF. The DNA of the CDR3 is TGTGCCAGCAGTCCTCGACAGGGCTCCAGCAATCAGCCCCAGCATTTT.

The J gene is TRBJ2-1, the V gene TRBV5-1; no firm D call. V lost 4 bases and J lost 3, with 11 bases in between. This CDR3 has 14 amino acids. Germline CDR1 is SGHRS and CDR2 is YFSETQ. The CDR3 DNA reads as TGCGCCAGCAGCCCGATGGGTAGCTACAATGAGCAGTTCTTC. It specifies CASSPMGSYNEQFF.

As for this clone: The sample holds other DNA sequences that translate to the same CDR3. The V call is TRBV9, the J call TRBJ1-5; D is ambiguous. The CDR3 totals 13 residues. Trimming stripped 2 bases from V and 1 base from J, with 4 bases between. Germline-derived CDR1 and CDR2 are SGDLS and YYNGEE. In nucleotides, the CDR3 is TGTGCCAGCAGCGTTGGAAGCAATCAGCCCCAGCATTTT. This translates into CASSVGSNQPQHF.

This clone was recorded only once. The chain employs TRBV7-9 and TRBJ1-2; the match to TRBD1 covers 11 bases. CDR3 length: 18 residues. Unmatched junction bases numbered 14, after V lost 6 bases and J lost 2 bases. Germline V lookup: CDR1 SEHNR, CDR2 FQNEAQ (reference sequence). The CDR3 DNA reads TGTGCCAGCAGTCGCCCGGGGACAGGGGGGACCCCGAACTATGGCTACACCTTC. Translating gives CASSRPGTGGTPNYGYTF.

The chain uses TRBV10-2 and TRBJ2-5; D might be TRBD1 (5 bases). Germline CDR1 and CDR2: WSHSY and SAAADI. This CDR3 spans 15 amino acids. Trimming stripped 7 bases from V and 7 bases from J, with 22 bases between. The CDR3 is CASIEGHPSSATQYF. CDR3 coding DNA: TGCGCCAGCATTGAAGGACATCCGTCATCAGCGACCCAGTACTTC.

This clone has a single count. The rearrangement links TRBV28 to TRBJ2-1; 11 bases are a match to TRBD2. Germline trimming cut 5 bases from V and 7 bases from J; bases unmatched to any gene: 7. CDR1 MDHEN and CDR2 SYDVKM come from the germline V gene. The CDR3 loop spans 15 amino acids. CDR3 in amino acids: CASSPQLAGVNEQFF. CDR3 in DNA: TGTGCCAGCAGTCCCCAACTAGCGGGAGTTAATGAGCAGTTCTTC. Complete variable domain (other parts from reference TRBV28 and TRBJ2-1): DVKVTQSSRYLVKRTGEKVFLECVQDMDHENMFWYRQDPGLGLRLIYFSYDVKMKEKGDIPEGYSVSREKKERFSLILESASTNQTSMYLCASSPQLAGVNEQFFGPGTRLTVL.

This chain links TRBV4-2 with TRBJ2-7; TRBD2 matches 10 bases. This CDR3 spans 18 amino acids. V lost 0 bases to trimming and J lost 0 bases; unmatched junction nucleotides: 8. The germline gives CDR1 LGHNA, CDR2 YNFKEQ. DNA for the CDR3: TGTGCCAGCAGCCAAGAGTCGGGGGGACTAGCGCTCTCCTACGAGCAGTACTTC. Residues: CASSQESGGLALSYEQYF.

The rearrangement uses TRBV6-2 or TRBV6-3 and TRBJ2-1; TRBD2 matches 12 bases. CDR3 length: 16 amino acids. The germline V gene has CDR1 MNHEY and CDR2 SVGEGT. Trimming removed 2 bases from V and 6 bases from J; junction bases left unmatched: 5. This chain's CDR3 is CASSYRLAGGPNEQFF. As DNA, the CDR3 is TGTGCCAGCAGTTACCGCCTAGCGGGAGGGCCCAATGAGCAGTTCTTC.

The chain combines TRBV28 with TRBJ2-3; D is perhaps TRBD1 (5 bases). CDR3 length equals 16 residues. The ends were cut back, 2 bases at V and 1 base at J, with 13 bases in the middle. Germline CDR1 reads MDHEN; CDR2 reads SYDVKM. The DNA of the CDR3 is TGTGCCAGCAGTTTAATGGTAGGGGTGGGCACAGATACGCAGTATTTT. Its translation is CASSLMVGVGTDTQYF.

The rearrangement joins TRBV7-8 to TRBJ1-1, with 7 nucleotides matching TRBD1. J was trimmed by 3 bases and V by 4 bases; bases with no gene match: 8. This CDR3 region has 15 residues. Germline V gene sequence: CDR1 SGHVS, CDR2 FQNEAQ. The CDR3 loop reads CASSYTRGRYTEAFF. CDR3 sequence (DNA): TGTGCCAGCAGCTACACCAGGGGGAGGTACACTGAAGCTTTCTTT.